This TCR beta chain was identified during a study of cytomegalovirus exposure and HLA in healthy donors (TCRdb year 2017). Describing the broader study: In an earlier analysis of approximately 500 of the donors, 250 to 350 Gb of sequence data and approximately 100 million unique TCR beta sequences from about 180 million T cells were reported. Among roughly 400 genotyped donors of the cohort, an average of about 240,000 unique TCR beta nucleotide sequences were sequenced per donor, roughly 20% of them non-productive. Donor age, sex, ethnicity and CMV serostatus were compiled together with the repertoire data. The aim of the study was to test whether cataloging public T cell receptors could identify signatures of past pathogen exposure. Genome-wide SNP genotypes for about 55% of the roughly 670 donors were used in a later genetic analysis, which treated that subset as a discovery cohort. HLA typing covered class I and class II loci at four-digit resolution. An earlier analysis of some 600 of the donors applied high-throughput TCR beta sequencing to assess whether each TCR beta V gene segment acted as functional or pseudogenic. Rather than drawing on any new phenotypic data, the later analysis identified candidate immune exposures from TCR beta sequences and the way those sequences occurred across donors. High-throughput TCR immunosequencing, statistical association of individual TCRs with disease status, and machine learning were combined to predict cytomegalovirus infection status. An early release covering about 600 HLA-typed donors comprised about 300 gigabases of sequencing data and approximately 85 million unique TCR sequences. Every repertoire in the discovery cohort had been generated on one and the same sequencing platform. The number of donors typed differed by locus, with about 629-630 for A, B, C, DRB1 and DQB1, roughly 520 for DQA1, under 610 for DPA1, and 472 for DPB1. Of the roughly 400 genotyped donors, over 80% were placed in the genetic ancestry cluster associated with self-reported Caucasian donors. The study profiled the T cell repertoires of hundreds of subjects by immunosequencing and related them to cytomegalovirus serostatus. Besides the first cohort of around 670 subjects, a separate validation cohort made up of over a hundred different subjects was used. Because of strong linkage in the cohort, five DR-DQ haplotypes were treated as single units for association and clustering. In a later analysis, previously published TCR beta repertoires from several hundred donors were re-analyzed and high-resolution HLA genotyping was added so that TCR occurrence patterns could be studied. Overall study outcomes, separate from this receptor: A later analysis found that HLA-associated TCR beta chains were more clonally expanded and had lower generation probabilities than equally common non-associated chains. This cohort had only TCR beta chains sequenced, and the lack of alpha or paired-chain data limited which features could be detected. A further reported finding was that TCR beta sequences accurately predicted the HLA-A and HLA-B alleles for most subjects in the first cohort. Across donors, most TCR sequences were observed very rarely, whereas some public TCRs were present in many individuals. The study gave a list of over 150 TCR beta chains associated with cytomegalovirus. Several of the top co-occurrence clusters appeared to be linked to parvovirus B19, influenza, CMV and Epstein-Barr virus, according to a later analysis. Linkage disequilibrium might explain the correlated functional status among segregating V segments, but an unknown experimental factor could not be ruled out. In a later analysis, around 15,000 TCR beta sequences were associated with specific HLA alleles at a false discovery rate of 0.05. A later genetic analysis associated a missense DCLRE1C variant with V-gene and J-gene trimming of TCR beta chains, and an independent cohort replicated the association. Most CMV-associated TCR beta chains appeared to be HLA-restricted in a later analysis, and the HLA associations seemed to be driven largely by CMV exposure. Because HLA typing was missing for some donors at each locus, association tests included only the typed subset. The classifier was reported to diagnose cytomegalovirus status with high specificity and sensitivity in both the original cohort and the validation cohort. The sequencing pipeline was judged likely to have produced a cluster of highly shared sequence variants as a technical artifact. In an earlier analysis of some 550 of the donors, most TCR beta V segments were observed in productive rearrangements about 87% or about 30% of the time, broadly matching IMGT annotations. According to a later analysis, TCR association rates differed among HLA loci, with DRB1 alleles showing the most associated TCRs and HLA-C alleles showing the fewest. The presence/absence analyses assumed that sequencing depth was roughly uniform across donors, and that assumption may not be true. Some IMGT-functional V segments, including TRBV6-2 and TRBV6-3, could not be told apart with the 87-base-pair reads, so those segments were excluded. It was suggested by the authors that the approach could potentially be generalized to other disease states and immunological phenotypes. A later genetic analysis reported fewer N-insertions in productive TCRs among donors in an Asian-associated ancestry cluster than the roughly 700-donor mean. A few of the identified cytomegalovirus-associated TCR beta chains were confirmed in vitro to be specific for cytomegalovirus antigens. Strong co-occurrence of HLA alleles, especially DR and DQ, made assigning TCR associations to individual alleles difficult. For the cohort, immune exposure information was limited to CMV serostatus. The earlier analysis of 587 of the donors excluded some 15 rarely observed V segments, including chromosome 9 orphons, because counts were too low.

V is clipped by 1 base and J by 7 bases, and the sequence between their germline boundaries is 13 bases long. The CDR3 runs 15 amino acids, cysteine and phenylalanine included. The kept DNA is CDR3 alone, 45 bases in frame from the first base. Per the germline V gene, SGHTA is the CDR1 and FQGNSA is the CDR2. In total, approximately 610 healthy bone marrow donors made up the cohort. At the time of sampling, all cohort members were nominally healthy, though unrecorded immune exposures were likely present. The donor was CMV seronegative and was included in the group of 352 seronegative cohort members. Each donor provided a peripheral blood sample, and peripheral blood mononuclear cells were used for TCR beta sequencing. The Qiagen DNeasy Blood Extraction Kit was used to extract genomic DNA from the blood cell samples. Library construction relied on the immunoSEQ multiplex PCR assay. For the multiplex PCR, a mixture combining 60 forward primers for TCR Vbeta segments and 13 reverse primers for TCR Jbeta segments was used. The CDR3 region of rearranged TCR beta genes was amplified from genomic DNA with a multiplex PCR assay. The amplified TCR beta libraries were sequenced on the Illumina HiSeq System as 87-base-pair reads. The study's own analysis went as follows. In a later analysis, roughly 80 million unique TCR beta chains were counted across the 500 to 850 repertoires, and around 10 million of these chains were shared by at least two donors. A nearest-neighbor algorithm error-corrected the raw reads and collapsed the reads into unique sequences, merging closely related sequences to remove PCR and sequencing errors. CDR3 sequences were aligned to IMGT reference sequences to assign V, D and J gene segments. For a sequence to be retained, a match of at least six nucleotides was required to both a V gene segment and a J gene segment. A rearrangement was called productive if the CDR3 had no stop codons and remained in frame with V and J, and every other rearrangement was called non-productive. CDR3 was defined by IMGT convention, running from the second conserved V-encoded cysteine to the conserved J-encoded phenylalanine. Sequences without an unambiguous match to a single V gene segment were excluded from the earlier analysis of a few hundred of the donors. An earlier analysis of just under 600 of the donors called V segments functional above 56.7% productive rearrangements and segregating when the between-donor standard deviation exceeded 5%. To diagnose cytomegalovirus status from the catalog of TCR beta chain sequences, a statistical classification framework was built. A later analysis assigned V and J genes by comparing TCR nucleotide sequences with IMGT/GENE-DB human TR gene sequences. In a later analysis, CDR3 sequences and most-parsimonious VDJ recombination scenarios were assigned using the TCRdist pipeline. In a later analysis, every TCR beta chain was defined by the combination of its CDR3 amino acid sequence and its V-gene family, and reads without a unique V-gene family were dropped. A later analysis removed roughly 590 highly shared, low-generation-probability nucleotide sequences to deal with suspected cross-contamination and a sequencing artifact. In a later analysis, a clonal expansion index for each public chain was calculated from normalized within-repertoire ranks of inferred template counts. Generation probabilities in a later analysis came from a VDJ recombination model fitted to out-of-frame rearrangements, and those results were checked against IGoR. A later analysis scored TCR-TCR, TCR-HLA and TCR-CMV co-occurrence with hypergeometric tests, applying a repertoire-size bias correction to TCR pairs. In a later analysis, false discovery rates were estimated by permuting HLA or CMV assignments 20 times. In a later analysis, co-occurring TCRs were grouped using DBSCAN, with TCRdist sequence similarity added in when clustering inside HLA-allele-positive subsets. Repertoires with fewer than 30,000 or more than 120,000 public chains, plus five repertoires with anomalous nucleotide sharing, were excluded from co-occurrence clustering. The table was pulled from immuneACCESS by TCRdb, which kept in-frame rearrangements only. Such tables lose some clones; where checked, under half of the loss comes from unresolved V genes, and the rest has no known cause. V, J and clone size derive from that table, while D and trimming were established from the DNA sequence. Recorded for this sample are approximately 220,000 clones; approximately 80% of them occurred a single time. The top ten constitute about 3% of the sample.

As for this clone: The antigen it recognizes is unknown. No much larger clone is present one base from it, and per-base qualities are unavailable.

The sequence derives from a man aged 25 to 45 in good health and CMV-seronegative. Material for sequencing was PBMCs. The chain links TRBV7-2 with TRBJ1-4; no D gene is confidently identified. The CDR3 in this case is CASSLVGTRGEKLFF. Here is the DNA: TGTGCCAGCAGCTTAGTAGGCACCCGGGGTGAAAAACTGTTTTTT. The full variable domain, with segments outside the CDR3 supplied by the reference TRBV7-2 and TRBJ1-4 proteins, appears as GAGVSQSPSNKVTEKGKDVELRCDPISGHTALYWYRQSLGQGLEFLIYFQGNSAPDKSGLPSDRFSAERTGGSVSTLTIQRTQQEDSAVYLCASSLVGTRGEKLFFGSGTQLSVL.